This TCR beta chain was profiled in a study of shared clonotypes between healthy human individuals. The study drew all its donors from Caucasian adults living in Nashville, Tennessee. Per the original data handling: ImmunoSEQ output held junction-only sequences without quality scores, so filtering differed. TCRdb's table, derived via immunoSEQ multiplex PCR, lists solely in-frame clones and lacks some. The V and J calls and clone size come from that table; D and trimming were worked out from the DNA. The sample has about 2.5 million clones, 85% to 95% seen once. Germline CDR1 is MNHEY and CDR2 is SMNVEV (reference sequence). V was clipped by 5 bases and J by 0 bases; unmatched bases: 4. This CDR3 region has 16 residues. General study findings and limits: The diversity represented, both genetic and in exposure history, was limited by few donors.

On this clone: What it binds is unknown.

The gene calls are TRBV27 and TRBJ2-5; TRBD2 matches at 12 bases. Material: naive CD4+ T cells from PBMCs. Documented subset: CD45RA+ positively selected. The receptor was derived from a man in his late teens or twenties in good health. Some clones in this sample may be carry-over from other donors' samples. The CDR3 DNA reads as TGTGCCAGCAGTCGGACTAGCGGGGCCTACCAAGAGACCCAGTACTTC. The encoded protein is CASSRTSGAYQETQYF.